What follows are 9 T cell receptor beta chains derived from one specimen sequenced in a study of human T cells and chemical hapten exposure. As to time point: patch test 3, about 24 weeks after DPC sensitization. The treatment was: therapeutic diphenylcyclopropenone sensitization with weekly scalp DPC. TCRdb ran MiXCR on the RACE reads and lists one entry per CDR3 protein. The profile shows roughly 200,000 distinct CDR3 sequences, around 23% of them singletons. This specimen consisted of whole blood, obtained in connection with sensitization to the hapten diphenylcyclopropenone (DPC). Every receptor here comes from a middle-aged woman with alopecia areata. Some clones in this sample may be carry-over from other donors' samples.

There are a few counts of this clonotype. The chain links TRBV20-1 to TRBJ2-1; D is uncertain. Germline V gives CDR1 DFQATT, CDR2 SNEGSKA (reference sequence). The V end was cut by 0 bases, the J end by 1 base, with 7 bases between. This CDR3 has 14 residues. CDR3 loop: CSAREGLSYNEQFF. The DNA for the CDR3 is TGCAGTGCTAGAGAGGGTTTATCCTACAATGAGCAGTTCTTC.

The gene calls are TRBV30 and TRBJ2-1; 9 bases agree with TRBD2. The V and J ends lost 1 base and 9 bases, in that order; junction bases with no gene match: 4. This CDR3 has 13 residues. The germline gives CDR1 GTSNPN, CDR2 SVGIG (reference sequence). The CDR3 loop is CAWSGRTSVEQFF. The DNA of the CDR3 is TGTGCCTGGAGTGGGAGGACTAGCGTTGAGCAGTTCTTC.

This clonotype has a handful of counts. V usage is TRBV11-2 and J usage is TRBJ2-2, with D hard to call. Germline CDR1 and CDR2: SGHAT and FQNNGV. V was shortened by 8 bases and J by 1 base, with 8 bases between the two germline ends. The CDR3 contains 13 residues. The CDR3 DNA reads TGTGCCAGCCAAACGTTGAACACCGGGGAGCTGTTTTTT. As protein: CASQTLNTGELFF.

The table lists this clonotype with a count of one. V gene TRBV15 combines with J gene TRBJ2-3; TRBD1 is a possible D gene (5 bases). The CDR3 loop spans 18 amino acids. Trimming removed 1 base from V and 4 bases from J, with 21 bases in between. Germline assignment: CDR1 LNHNV and CDR2 YYDKDF (reference sequence). For the CDR3, the DNA is TGTGCCACCAGCAGAGGAAGTTCGGCAGGGTTTTTAGCAGATACGCAGTATTTT. Translated, it gives CATSRGSSAGFLADTQYF.

J is TRBJ2-7 and V is TRBV28; the D is unclear. The CDR3 runs 12 residues. Germline assignment: CDR1 MDHEN and CDR2 SYDVKM. Trimming left V 7 bases short and J 3 bases short, with 10 bases between. The CDR3 is CASNTFSYEQYF. The CDR3 bases are TGTGCCAGCAACACCTTTAGCTACGAGCAGTACTTC.

V is TRBV28 and J is TRBJ1-2; 8 bases are shared with TRBD1. From germline, CDR1 is MDHEN and CDR2 SYDVKM. The CDR3 loop spans 14 amino acids. V was pared by 6 bases and J by 1 base, with 4 bases of the junction left unmatched. CDR3 sequence reads: CASSLDRVNYGYTF. As DNA, the CDR3 is TGTGCCAGCAGCTTGGACAGGGTTAACTATGGCTACACCTTC.

This clonotype has ten or more counts. The chain recombines TRBV28 with TRBJ1-5, with D uncertain. Per germline, CDR1 MDHEN and CDR2 SYDVKM. This CDR3 is built from 13 residues. V lost 5 bases, J lost 3 bases, and 8 bases lay in between. The CDR3 is CASSRSLNQPQHF. The CDR3, as DNA: TGTGCCAGCAGTAGATCCCTCAATCAGCCCCAGCATTTT.

There are many counts of this clonotype. The chain couples TRBV4-1 to TRBJ2-1; 7 bases are shared with TRBD1. The CDR3 runs to 16 residues. The V gene end was trimmed by 0 bases and the J gene end by 3 bases; junction bases not matched to a gene: 5. Germline lookup yields CDR1 MGHRA and CDR2 YSYEKL. The CDR3 region has the DNA TGCGCCAGCAGCCAAGACCCCGGACAGGTCTACAATGAGCAGTTCTTC. Its protein product is CASSQDPGQVYNEQFF.

The chain recombines TRBV4-3 with TRBJ1-2, with D uncertain. Looked up from germline, CDR1 is LGHNA and CDR2 is YSLEER. The CDR3 length is 14 residues. Trimming shortened V by 1 base and J by 2 bases, and 8 bases separated the two germline ends. The CDR3 bases are TGCGCCAGCAGCCAAGCTGGCACAAACTATGGCTACACCTTC. Residues: CASSQAGTNYGYTF.